These 14 T cell receptor beta chains were all obtained from the same sample, sequenced in a study of blood T cell repertoires in COVID-19. Assay used: immunoSEQ multiplex PCR; TCRdb lists only in-frame clones, some missing. Counted here are roughly 130,000 clones, 90% occurring once; the ten biggest clones make up around 4.6%. Sequencing was carried out using peripheral blood. The receptors come from a man aged 55 to 70 with COVID-19, enrolled during active disease.

The V gene is TRBV30, the J gene TRBJ1-3; unclear D gene. V was cut by 4 bases and J by 2 bases, with 18 bases left in between. CDR1 and CDR2 from the germline V gene are GTSNPN and SVGIG (reference sequence). The CDR3 contains 16 residues. The CDR3 DNA follows: TGTGCCTGGACTCGCCGTACCGACAAGGCTGGAAACACCATATATTTT. This codes for CAWTRRTDKAGNTIYF. Variable domain in full (rest from reference TRBV30 and TRBJ1-3): SQTIHQWPATLVQPVGSPLSLECTVEGTSNPNLYWYRQAAGRGLQLLFYSVGIGQISSEVPQNLSASRPQDRQFILSSKKLLLSDSGFYLCAWTRRTDKAGNTIYFGEGSWLTVV.

J is TRBJ2-2 and V is TRBV25-1; a possible D gene is TRBD1 (5 bases). The germline gives CDR1 MGHDK, CDR2 SYGVNS. Trimming took 6 bases from V and 0 from J, leaving 17 bases between them. This CDR3 is built from 17 residues. The CDR3 reads CASSRPVDTTNTGELFF. DNA for the CDR3: TGTGCCAGCAGCCGGCCGGTGGACACGACGAACACCGGGGAGCTGTTTTTT.

V and J are TRBV4-1 and TRBJ2-2, with a possible D match to TRBD1 (5 bases). Trimming shortened V by 0 bases and J by 0 bases, and 17 bases separated the two germline ends. The CDR3 runs to 19 residues. Germline V gene lookup returns CDR1 MGHRA and CDR2 YSYEKL. The CDR3 DNA is TGCGCCAGCAGCCAAGAGGTTTCCGGAACAGGCGCGAACACCGGGGAGCTGTTTTTT. Translating gives CASSQEVSGTGANTGELFF.

The chain is built from TRBV11-3 and TRBJ2-1, with D uncertain. V was shortened by 3 bases and J by 6 bases, with 18 bases between the two germline ends. The CDR3 is 16 residues long. Germline CDR1 is SGHNT and CDR2 is YENEEA. The CDR3 sequence: CASSFGARMVLNEQFF. CDR3 DNA: TGTGCCAGCAGCTTTGGAGCAAGGATGGTACTCAATGAGCAGTTCTTC.

The genes are TRBV7-9 and TRBJ2-2; no clear D gene. Deletions cut 8 bases from V and 1 base from J, with 14 bases between. In germline, CDR1 is SEHNR, CDR2 FQNEAQ (reference sequence). This CDR3 spans 15 amino acids. The CDR3 DNA follows: TGTGCCAGCCACCTTCTTGGGCTGAACACCGGGGAGCTGTTTTTT. It specifies CASHLLGLNTGELFF.

V and J are TRBV19 and TRBJ2-1, with 7 positions matching TRBD2. CDR1 and CDR2 from the germline V gene are LNHDA and SQIVND (reference sequence). The CDR3 loop spans 17 amino acids. Unmatched junction bases numbered 14, after V lost 5 bases and J lost 4 bases. CDR3 protein: CASSYGGSLSDYNEQFF. DNA of the CDR3: TGTGCCAGTAGTTATGGCGGGAGCTTATCGGATTACAATGAGCAGTTCTTC.

The chain has TRBV29-1 and TRBJ1-1; 7 nucleotides align to TRBD1. This CDR3 is built from 13 residues. The J segment lost 3 bases and the V segment lost 6 bases, leaving 7 bases of the junction unmatched. The germline V gene encodes CDR1 SQVTM and CDR2 ANQGSEA. The CDR3 here is CSVERGPYTEAFF. In nucleotides, the CDR3 is TGCAGCGTGGAGAGGGGGCCCTACACTGAAGCTTTCTTT.

The V gene is TRBV27, the J gene TRBJ2-1; D unclear. The V and J ends lost 2 bases and 9 bases respectively, with 8 bases between them. Germline-derived CDR1 and CDR2 are MNHEY and SMNVEV (reference sequence). The CDR3 consists of 12 residues. The CDR3 bases are TGTGCCAGCAGTTTAAATCCCGGTGAGCAGTTCTTC. Translation gives CASSLNPGEQFF.

This clone was seen a few times. V and J are TRBV7-6 and TRBJ2-7, with D uncertain. The CDR3 length is 13 residues. From germline, CDR1 is SGHVS and CDR2 FNYEAQ. Trimming took 2 bases from V and 0 from J, leaving 5 bases between them. This CDR3 is CASSLSLSYEQYF. The CDR3 region has the DNA TGTGCCAGCAGCTTAAGCCTCTCCTACGAGCAGTACTTC.

This chain joins TRBV5-1 and TRBJ1-3; TRBD1 might be the D (5 bases). The V end was cut by 0 bases, the J end by 8 bases, with 18 bases between. Looked up from germline, CDR1 is SGHRS and CDR2 is YFSETQ. The CDR3 sequence is 16 residues long. CDR3 protein: CASSLGYRGSEDTIYF. CDR3 coding DNA: TGCGCCAGCAGCTTGGGTTATAGGGGTTCTGAGGACACCATATATTTT.

This chain links TRBV5-1 with TRBJ1-2; 8 nucleotides agree with TRBD1. This CDR3 is 16 amino acids long. The germline gives CDR1 SGHRS, CDR2 YFSETQ. With V trimmed by 4 bases and J by 1 base, 9 bases remained unmatched. CDR3 residues: CASSPSQGAVNYGYTF. The CDR3 DNA reads as TGCGCCAGCAGCCCCTCTCAGGGGGCCGTTAACTATGGCTACACCTTC.

The V gene is TRBV4-3, the J gene TRBJ2-7; D perhaps matches TRBD1 (6 bases). V gave up 0 bases and J gave up 5 bases, with 11 bases separating them. Germline loops: CDR1 LGHNA, CDR2 YSLEER. The CDR3 is made up of 14 amino acids. The CDR3, as DNA: TGCGCCAGCAGCCAAGATTCAGGGGTGAACGAGCAGTACTTC. Translating gives CASSQDSGVNEQYF.

This CDR3 reads CASTPRGREGPETQYF. The CDR3 DNA is TGTGCCAGTACCCCCAGGGGGCGGGAGGGTCCAGAGACCCAGTACTTC. The genes are TRBV19 and TRBJ2-5; D may be TRBD2 (9 bases). The CDR3 length is 16 residues. Per the germline V gene, CDR1 is LNHDA and CDR2 is SQIVND (reference sequence). With 7 bases removed from V and 4 bases from J, the gap between germline ends came to 22 bases.

The chain combines TRBV11-3 with TRBJ2-3; 7 bases match TRBD1. J gave up 0 bases and V 5 bases, and 8 bases lay outside the gene matches. Germline V gene sequence: CDR1 SGHNT, CDR2 YENEEA. The CDR3 sequence is 16 residues long. CDR3 nucleotides: TGTGCCAGCAGCCCAGGGACAGCATATAGCACAGATACGCAGTATTTT. Translating it yields CASSPGTAYSTDTQYF.